This T cell receptor beta chain was obtained from a study of shared clonotypes between healthy human individuals. Data came from immunoSEQ multiplex PCR; TCRdb stores just in-frame clones and leaves some out. Found here are some 480,000 clones, approximately 79% of them singletons; the top ten hold about 12%. Looked up from germline, CDR1 is MGHRA and CDR2 is YSYEKL. Between the trimmed V and J ends, which lost 5 bases and 3 bases, there was a span of 20 bases. This CDR3 has 17 residues. The receptor was isolated from a woman in her forties in good health. Some clones in this sample may be carry-over from other donors' samples. The material sequenced was PBMCs. V and J are TRBV4-1 and TRBJ2-4; D perhaps matches TRBD2 (6 bases). The DNA for the CDR3 is TGCGCCAGCAGCGGAGGGGTGCGGAGGTGGGGCAAAAACATTCAGTACTTC. This translates into CASSGGVRRWGKNIQYF.